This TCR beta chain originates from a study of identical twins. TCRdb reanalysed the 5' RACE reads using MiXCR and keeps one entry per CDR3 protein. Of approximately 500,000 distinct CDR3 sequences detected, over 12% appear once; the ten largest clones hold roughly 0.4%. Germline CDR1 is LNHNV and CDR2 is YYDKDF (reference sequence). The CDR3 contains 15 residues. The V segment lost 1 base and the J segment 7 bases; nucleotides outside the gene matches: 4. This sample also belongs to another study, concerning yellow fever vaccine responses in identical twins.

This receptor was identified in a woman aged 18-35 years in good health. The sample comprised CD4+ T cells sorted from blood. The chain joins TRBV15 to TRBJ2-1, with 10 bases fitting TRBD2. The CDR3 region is CATSRVLAGLNEQFF. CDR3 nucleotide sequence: TGTGCCACCAGCAGAGTACTAGCGGGATTAAATGAGCAGTTCTTC.